This record concerns one T cell receptor (beta chain) sequence. Its antigen specificity is not known. The input lacks base qualities; no much larger clone sits a single base away. V and J are trimmed by 8 bases and 10 bases, and the gene matches miss 18 bases of the junction. From its cysteine to its phenylalanine, the CDR3 spans 16 amino acids. Only the CDR3 part of the read is kept: 48 bases, read in frame from the first base. The germline V gene supplies CDR1 ENHRY and CDR2 SYGVKD. The data are from a study of blood T cell repertoires in COVID-19 (dated by TCRdb to the early 2020s). About the full investigation: Samples from collaborators originated in the United States, Italy and Spain and spanned both the acute and convalescent phases of COVID-19. The prospective study material was composed of cDNA or gDNA derived from T cells, B-cell-depleted T cells, or PBMCs. Subjects who had been exposed to COVID-19, were actively infected with it, or had recovered from it provided the deeply sampled blood TCRbeta repertoires that made up the dataset. The repertoires were made available in a free public database intended to serve as a resource for research on the immune response to SARS-CoV-2. Samples came from the ongoing ImmuneRACE study (first 160 participants) plus 1,254 subjects from 6 global collaborators. Sample metadata almost always included a de-identified subject ID, COVID-19 status, age in years and sex. Where available, HLA class I and class II types were taken from metadata supplied by the sample provider and were not determined by assay-based typing.

The immunoSEQ Assay, a bias-controlled multiplex PCR, was used to amplify TCRbeta CDR3 regions from genomic DNA. Turning to the authors' computational methods: Within the assay, amplification of reference gene primers was used to estimate how many nucleated cells each sample contained. To quantify the absolute abundance of each unique TCRbeta CDR3 rearrangement, sequence reads were collapsed and filtered. For each sample, productive Simpson clonality was calculated as the square root of Simpson's diversity index over productive rearrangements. TCRdb retrieved this table from immuneACCESS and kept in-frame rearrangements only. Not all clones are present; in checked studies, unresolved V genes account for under half, and no reason is known for the remainder. The D gene and trimming were derived from the DNA, and the V and J assignments and clone size from that table. This sample lists about 160,000 clones; approximately 88% were detected once. Approximately 3% of the sample comes from the top ten.

Overall study outcomes, separate from this receptor: Clinical and demographic metadata were provided uncurated, with the amount varying by source and participant.

Each collaborating institution followed its own protocols to collect whole blood in K2EDTA tubes. Collaborator samples were shipped for TCRbeta analysis as frozen whole blood, isolated PBMCs, or DNA extracted from either sample type. The sequenced material came from peripheral blood. Rearrangement joined TRBV10-3 to TRBJ2-1; 9 bases in the middle match TRBD1. This TCR came from a man aged 60 to 75 with acute or convalescent COVID-19. The CDR3 corresponds to CAIGDREPPLAREQFF. In nucleotides, the sequence is TGTGCCATCGGGGACAGGGAACCCCCCTTGGCAAGGGAGCAGTTCTTC.